The text below deals with one T cell receptor (beta chain). Its target is unknown. What was sequenced were expressed TCRB transcripts, since all of the isolated RNA had been reverse transcribed. The repertoire was sequenced with immunoSEQ multiplex PCR; TCRdb's copy has only in-frame clones and lacks some. The table records around 100,000 clones, over 25% of them present only once. The data were obtained in a study of beta chain features in type 1 diabetes. Study in general: Age, gender, cell numbers and subset yield matched between patients and controls. Findings and limits, study-wide: Shortening of TCRB CDR3s, moderate but significant, appeared in all four CD4+ subsets of Type 1 diabetes patients. Patients and controls would share equally any PCR tilt toward shorter templates. Patients with type 1 diabetes showed fewer VDJ junction insertions and more deletions.

One heparinised blood draw, averaging about 116 mL, came from each donor. CDR3 length: 13 amino acids. V shed 6 bases and J shed 4 bases, with 12 bases lying between them. Germline assignment: CDR1 MNHEY and CDR2 SMNVEV (reference sequence). This receptor was taken from a woman aged 18-29 years with type 1 diabetes. The rearrangement links TRBV27 to TRBJ1-1, with D uncertain. The material sequenced was central memory CD4+ T cells from blood. In DNA, the CDR3 is TGTGCCAGCAGCCTCGAGGTGGGCACTGAAGCTTTCTTT. Its translation: CASSLEVGTEAFF.